This record concerns one T cell receptor (beta chain) sequence. Antigen specificity is unknown. TCRdb reprocessed the 5' RACE reads via MiXCR and lists one record per CDR3 protein. This sample yields 450,000 to 650,000 distinct CDR3 sequences, of which 18% are seen a single time; 9.5% to 15% belongs to the top ten. This entry is derived from a study of T-cell memory formation after mild COVID-19. Study findings and constraints: Memory sampled before infection contained some responding clones, suggesting cross-reactive memory joined.

The V gene lost 3 bases and the J gene lost 8 bases, with 6 bases spanning the gap. The CDR3 contains 12 residues. Germline CDR1 is SGDLS and CDR2 is YYNGEE. Sequencing input: PBMCs or a T cell subset sorted from them (not recorded which). The receptor's source is an adult woman who had mild COVID-19 (a few samples of this study predate the infection). Cell type and time point are not known. The chain is built from TRBV9 and TRBJ1-6; D uncertain. CDR3 sequence (DNA): TGTGCCAGCAGCGCGACGGATTCACCCCTCCACTTT. As protein: CASSATDSPLHF.